This TCR beta chain was sequenced in a study of blood T cell repertoires in COVID-19. Overall study context: The United States, Italy and Spain supplied acute and convalescent COVID-19 samples.

Clones were sequenced by immunoSEQ multiplex PCR, and TCRdb holds only the in-frame ones, with some missing. The profile covers 210,000 or so clones, with 90% appearing a single time and 0.55% to 0.8% taken by the ten largest. This CDR3 region has 19 residues. The germline V gene has CDR1 SEHNR and CDR2 FQNEAQ (reference sequence). Trimming cost V 1 base and J 4 bases; bases outside gene matches: 11. This clonotype was sampled from a man in his fifties or sixties with acute or convalescent COVID-19. The specimen sequenced was peripheral blood. V and J are TRBV7-9 and TRBJ2-3; TRBD2 matches at 13 bases. The CDR3 region is CASSLGRLAGGLRADTQYF. DNA of the CDR3: TGTGCCAGCAGCTTAGGGAGACTAGCGGGAGGCCTTCGGGCAGATACGCAGTATTTT.